The entry below describes one TCR beta chain. In its sample, this clonotype was seen a few times. The target of this receptor is not known. Base qualities are not recorded, but no much larger clone differs from it by a single base. Including cysteine and phenylalanine, the CDR3 has 15 amino acids. CDR3 DNA is the only sequence kept; it has 45 bases, read in frame from the first base. From a lookup of the germline V gene (reference sequence), CDR1 and CDR2 are LGHDT and YNNKEL. The germline V end is reduced by 2 bases and the J end by 9 bases; junction bases left unmatched: 6. Full-length TCR variable regions were amplified by 5' RACE PCR with constant-region reverse primers, followed by semi-nested PCR with Nested Universal Primer A. The ReliaPrep RNA Cell Miniprep System was used to extract total RNA, which was then reverse transcribed into 5'RACE-ready cDNA with the SMARTer RACE 5'/3' Kit. Multiplex adaptors were used to barcode full-length TCR alpha and beta libraries, and the barcoded libraries were sequenced on an Illumina MiSeq. The paper's data handling went like this. For each of nine subset-tissue groups, sequencing data from the five patients were pooled, and the groups were compared by unsupervised clustering of TCR gene usage. The Morisita-Horn index was used to calculate repertoire similarity, with shared sequences weighted according to their contribution to each repertoire. TCRdb reworked the public reads: Q25 trimming with fastp, MiXCR clone assembly, productive beta chains retained. Entries that share a CDR3 protein sequence are merged under the most common genes and DNA. The V and J calls reflect TCRdb's pipeline rather than the authors' work. A total of roughly 56,000 distinct CDR3 sequences appear in this sample, around 30% of them only once. The leading ten clones occupy around 2% of the sample.

Naive CD4+ T cells were purified with the Miltenyi Naive CD4+ T Cell Isolation kit, with Tregs depleted using CD25 microbeads. Tregs, naive and memory CD4+ T cells from tumor, blood and ipsilateral draining lymph nodes of five breast cancer patients underwent full-length TCR alpha and beta sequencing. Tumor tissue and lymph nodes obtained by ipsilateral axillary dissection were perfused with PBS, cut into small pieces and digested using collagenase I and hyaluronidase. FACS confirmed that the sorted cell populations were more than 90% pure. The data are from a study (dated by TCRdb to 2015 to 2017). Broadly, across the study: The study set out to test whether tumor-infiltrating Tregs in breast cancer get recruited from blood Tregs or are instead converted in situ from other CD4+ T cell subsets. General conclusions and limits of the study: Rather than covering whole repertoires, validation in the larger cohort was restricted to a single TCR beta V-J rearrangement. Tumor memory CD4+ T cell TCR gene usage was found to cluster with blood and lymph node memory CD4+ cells and with lymph node naive CD4+ cells. Tumor-infiltrating Treg TCR alpha and beta sequences overlapped most with tumor naive CD4+ T cells, then with blood naive CD4+ T cells.

This TCR came from a female donor with breast cancer. Recombination joined TRBV3-1 with TRBJ2-1; 11 central bases correspond to TRBD1. Sequences were obtained from tumor-infiltrating naive CD4+ T cells sorted from the breast tumor. According to the study, the label for this sample's cell subset or site signals: naive CD4+ T cells, CD4+CD45RA+CD25-. This receptor carries the CDR3 CASSQTGTGGSEQFF. The DNA reads as follows: TGTGCCAGCAGCCAAACAGGGACAGGGGGGAGTGAGCAGTTCTTC.